Listed below are T cell receptor beta chains from one sample, sequenced in a study of T cells in Graves' hyperthyroidism and ophthalmopathy. A single record per CDR3 protein comes from TCRdb applying MiXCR to the multiplex PCR reads. The sample consists of over 500,000 distinct CDR3 sequences, 14% of them appearing once. The specimen was blood. These receptors all come from a woman aged 40 to 50 with Graves' hyperthyroidism. Both conserved end residues are part of each CDR3. A D gene is named only where the DNA matches it firmly. Not every row has a clone size; where given, it reads once, few, many or a size class.

CDR3 DNA: TGTGCCAGCAAAATGGGTGGAAACACCATATATTTT; CDR3 protein: CASKMGGNTIYF; J gene: TRBJ1-3; V gene: TRBV28; clone size: NA; D gene: NA
CDR3 DNA: TGTGCCAGCTCACGGACTACAGGAACGAACACCGGGGAGCTGTTTTTT; CDR3 protein: CASSRTTGTNTGELFF; J gene: TRBJ2-2; V gene: TRBV18; clone size: NA; D gene: NA
CDR3 DNA: TGTGCCAGCAGCTTAAACAGGGGGCTCAGGGAGACCCAGTACTTC; CDR3 protein: CASSLNRGLRETQYF; J gene: TRBJ2-5; V gene: TRBV7-2; clone size: many; D gene: TRBD1
CDR3 DNA: TGTGCCAGCTCTCCCCTCAGGGGAGGCCCCTTAGGCACAGATACGCAGTATTTT; CDR3 protein: CASSPLRGGPLGTDTQYF; J gene: TRBJ2-3; V gene: TRBV6-2/TRBV6-3; clone size: many; D gene: NA
CDR3 DNA: TGTGCCAGCGGCGGGACAGGGGGCTACGAGCAGTACTTC; CDR3 protein: CASGGTGGYEQYF; J gene: TRBJ2-7; V gene: TRBV2; clone size: NA; D gene: TRBD1
CDR3 DNA: TGTGCCAGCAGTTTATTGGGACAGGGCTACACCGGGGAGCTGTTTTTT; CDR3 protein: CASSLLGQGYTGELFF; J gene: TRBJ2-2; V gene: TRBV27; clone size: NA; D gene: TRBD1
CDR3 DNA: TGCGCCAGCAGCCGGGTGATTGGGGGCTCTAGCACAGATACGCAGTATTTT; CDR3 protein: CASSRVIGGSSTDTQYF; J gene: TRBJ2-3; V gene: TRBV4-1; clone size: NA; D gene: NA
CDR3 DNA: TGTGCCAGCAGTGAGATTTTGCGCGGAGGGAGCACAGATACGCAGTATTTT; CDR3 protein: CASSEILRGGSTDTQYF; J gene: TRBJ2-3; V gene: TRBV2; clone size: many; D gene: NA
CDR3 DNA: TGTGCCAGCAGTGTAGGACTAGCGCGTAACAATGAGCAGTTCTTC; CDR3 protein: CASSVGLARNNEQFF; J gene: TRBJ2-1; V gene: TRBV2; clone size: many; D gene: TRBD2
CDR3 DNA: TGTGCCAGCAGTCCCTATCCCGCAGGGCAAGAGACCCAGTACTTC; CDR3 protein: CASSPYPAGQETQYF; J gene: TRBJ2-5; V gene: TRBV27; clone size: many; D gene: NA
CDR3 DNA: TGTGCCAGCACCCCCGGGACCCTGGGACAGAGGGGACAGCCCCAGCATTTT; CDR3 protein: CASTPGTLGQRGQPQHF; J gene: TRBJ1-5; V gene: TRBV28; clone size: NA; D gene: TRBD1
CDR3 DNA: TGTGCCAGCAGCTACCCAGGTGACCCCTATGGCTACACCTTC; CDR3 protein: CASSYPGDPYGYTF; J gene: TRBJ1-2; V gene: TRBV12-3/TRBV12-4; clone size: many; D gene: NA
CDR3 DNA: TGTGCCAGCAGCTCACCACAAATTACAGACGAGCAGTACTTC; CDR3 protein: CASSSPQITDEQYF; J gene: TRBJ2-7; V gene: TRBV11-2; clone size: many; D gene: NA
CDR3 DNA: TGTGCCACCAGCGACGGCGGGAGGCGTAACAATGAGCAGTTCTTC; CDR3 protein: CATSDGGRRNNEQFF; J gene: TRBJ2-1; V gene: TRBV15; clone size: many; D gene: TRBD2
CDR3 DNA: TGTGCCAGCAGTTTGGGGTTTAGGGGCGGCTATGGCTACACCTTC; CDR3 protein: CASSLGFRGGYGYTF; J gene: TRBJ1-2; V gene: TRBV28; clone size: many; D gene: NA
CDR3 DNA: TGCAGCGTCGCAGGTGGGGGGCCGGGCTACGAGCAGTACTTC; CDR3 protein: CSVAGGGPGYEQYF; J gene: TRBJ2-7; V gene: TRBV29-1; clone size: many; D gene: NA
CDR3 DNA: TGTGCCAGTAGTAAGCAAGGTCAGGGCTCCTACGAGCAGTACTTC; CDR3 protein: CASSKQGQGSYEQYF; J gene: TRBJ2-7; V gene: TRBV19; clone size: many; D gene: NA
CDR3 DNA: TGTGCCAGCAGTGAGACAGGGAACACTGAAGCTTTCTTT; CDR3 protein: CASSETGNTEAFF; J gene: TRBJ1-1; V gene: TRBV14; clone size: many; D gene: NA
CDR3 DNA: TGCAGTGCTCCGGACAGGGTCGGCAATGAGCAGTTCTTC; CDR3 protein: CSAPDRVGNEQFF; J gene: TRBJ2-1; V gene: TRBV20-1; clone size: many; D gene: TRBD1
CDR3 DNA: TGTGTCAGCAGCTTGAGGGTGTTGGCAGACACTGAAGCTTTCTTT; CDR3 protein: CVSSLRVLADTEAFF; J gene: TRBJ1-1; V gene: TRBV5-8; clone size: NA; D gene: NA
CDR3 DNA: TGTGCCAGTAAGCCAGGGGCCACCGGGGAGCTGTTTTTT; CDR3 protein: CASKPGATGELFF; J gene: TRBJ2-2; V gene: TRBV28; clone size: NA; D gene: NA
CDR3 DNA: TGTGCCAGCAGCTTAGCGGGAGTACATTACAATGAGCAGTTCTTC; CDR3 protein: CASSLAGVHYNEQFF; J gene: TRBJ2-1; V gene: TRBV7-3; clone size: many; D gene: TRBD2
CDR3 DNA: TGCAGCGTTGAAGGTAGGGTAATGAACACTGAAGCTTTCTTT; CDR3 protein: CSVEGRVMNTEAFF; J gene: TRBJ1-1; V gene: TRBV29-1; clone size: NA; D gene: NA
CDR3 DNA: TGTGCCAGTAGTATTCGAAAGGGGGCCTACGAGCAGTACTTC; CDR3 protein: CASSIRKGAYEQYF; J gene: TRBJ2-7; V gene: TRBV19; clone size: few; D gene: NA
CDR3 DNA: TGTGCCAGCAGCCAACGAGGGGTGAGAGCGGCAGATACGCAGTATTTT; CDR3 protein: CASSQRGVRAADTQYF; J gene: TRBJ2-3; V gene: TRBV3-1; clone size: few; D gene: NA
CDR3 DNA: TGCGCCAGCAGTCAAAACATCGGGGGAGAGCAGTTCTTC; CDR3 protein: CASSQNIGGEQFF; J gene: TRBJ2-1; V gene: TRBV5-1; clone size: many; D gene: NA
CDR3 DNA: TGCAGTGCTAGAGATATCACAGGGTGGAAGACCCAGTACTTC; CDR3 protein: CSARDITGWKTQYF; J gene: TRBJ2-5; V gene: TRBV20-1; clone size: NA; D gene: NA
CDR3 DNA: TGTGCCAGCAGTTACCCTGTTGACAGGAACACCGGGGAGCTGTTTTTT; CDR3 protein: CASSYPVDRNTGELFF; J gene: TRBJ2-2; V gene: TRBV6-5; clone size: many; D gene: NA